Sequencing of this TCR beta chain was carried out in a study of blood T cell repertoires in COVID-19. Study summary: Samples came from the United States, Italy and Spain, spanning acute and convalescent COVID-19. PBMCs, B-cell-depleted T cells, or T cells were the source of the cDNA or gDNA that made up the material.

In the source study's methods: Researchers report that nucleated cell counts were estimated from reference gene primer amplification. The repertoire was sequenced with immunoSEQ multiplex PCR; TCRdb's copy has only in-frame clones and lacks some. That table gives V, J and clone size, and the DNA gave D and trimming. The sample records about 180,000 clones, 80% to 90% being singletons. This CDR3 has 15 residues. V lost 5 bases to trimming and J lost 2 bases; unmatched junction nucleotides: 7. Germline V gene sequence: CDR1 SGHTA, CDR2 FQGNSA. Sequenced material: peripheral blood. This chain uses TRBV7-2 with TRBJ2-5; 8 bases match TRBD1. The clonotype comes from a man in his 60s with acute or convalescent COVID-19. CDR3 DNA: TGTGCCAGCAGCACGACAGGGGTGGGGCAAGAGACCCAGTACTTC. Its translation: CASSTTGVGQETQYF.